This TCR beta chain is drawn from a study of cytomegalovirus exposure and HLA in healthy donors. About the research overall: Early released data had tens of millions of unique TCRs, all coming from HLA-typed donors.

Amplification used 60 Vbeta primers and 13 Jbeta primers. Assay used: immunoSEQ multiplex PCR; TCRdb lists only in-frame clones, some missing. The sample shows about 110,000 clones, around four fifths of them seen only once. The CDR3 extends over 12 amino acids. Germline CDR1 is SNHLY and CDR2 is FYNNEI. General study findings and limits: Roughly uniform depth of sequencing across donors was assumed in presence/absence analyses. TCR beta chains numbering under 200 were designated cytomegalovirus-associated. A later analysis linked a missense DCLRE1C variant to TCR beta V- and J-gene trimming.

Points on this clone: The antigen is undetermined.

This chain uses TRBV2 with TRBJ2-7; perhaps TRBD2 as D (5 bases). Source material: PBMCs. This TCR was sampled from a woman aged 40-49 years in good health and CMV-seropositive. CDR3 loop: CATAEGLGEQYF. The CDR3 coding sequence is TGTGCTACAGCAGAGGGATTGGGGGAGCAGTACTTC.